The 2 T cell receptor beta chains presented below share a single source sample, sequenced in a study of graft-versus-host responses after intestinal transplantation. Tissue processing of the graft released intraepithelial and lamina propria lymphocytes from it. Clones were sequenced by immunoSEQ multiplex PCR, and TCRdb holds only the in-frame ones, with some missing. The sample yields about 37,000 clones, about nine tenths seen once. The sample in question was ileum tissue, obtained almost 210 days after intestinal transplant. The receptors here all came from a human patient who received an intestinal transplant, so some T cells may come from the graft donor.

The V and J genes are TRBV7-6 and TRBJ1-4; D call uncertain. Germline CDR1 and CDR2: SGHVS and FNYEAQ. The germline V and J ends were trimmed by 4 bases and 12 bases, with 15 bases remaining between them. The CDR3 has 13 residues. The chain's CDR3 is CASSSGSPKELFF. The CDR3 DNA reads TGTGCCAGCAGCTCGGGGTCCCCCAAAGAACTGTTTTTT.

This chain uses TRBV6-1 with TRBJ1-4; TRBD1 is a possible D gene (6 bases). Germline CDR1 reads MNHNS; CDR2 reads SASEGT. The CDR3 loop spans 13 amino acids. V lost 5 bases to trimming and J lost 5 bases, with 9 bases between them. Here the CDR3 reads CASSHDRNEKLFF. For the CDR3, the DNA is TGTGCCAGCAGTCATGACAGGAATGAAAAACTGTTTTTT.